Included here is one T cell receptor beta chain sequence, with context. This sample was taken from a study of shared clonotypes between healthy human individuals. Study-level background: Two female and a few male donors aged 18 to 49 were enrolled.

This CDR3 spans 12 amino acids. The J segment lost 6 bases and the V segment lost 7 bases, leaving 5 bases of the junction unmatched. Germline CDR1 is SQVTM and CDR2 is ANQGSEA. Assay runs were performed at deep level. TCRdb's table, derived via immunoSEQ multiplex PCR, lists solely in-frame clones and lacks some. The sample shows approximately 2,000,000 clones, 80% to 95% of them seen only once. It was CD45RO-negative cells, positively selected for CCR7, that made up naive CD8 cells, with terminally differentiated effector memory CD45RA+ cells excluded. The genes are TRBV29-1 and TRBJ1-1, with TRBD1 matching 10 bases. This receptor was taken from a man aged 18 to 30 in good health. Some clones in this sample may be carry-over from other donors' samples. Sequencing used naive CD8+ T cells from PBMCs. This chain's CDR3 is CSASTGGPEAFF. The CDR3, as DNA: TGCAGCGCCTCGACAGGGGGCCCTGAAGCTTTCTTT.